This TCR beta chain was recorded in a study of blood T cell repertoires in COVID-19. Study-wide background: Spain, Italy and the United States supplied samples that represented acute and convalescent COVID-19. In each case, the material was cDNA or gDNA derived from T cells, B-cell-depleted T cells, or PBMCs.

The germline gives CDR1 SEHNR, CDR2 FQNEAQ (reference sequence). Losses at the gene ends were 1 base for V and 7 bases for J; bases not matched to a gene: 4. This CDR3 region has 15 residues. Authors' analysis steps: Quantification of nucleated cells was approximated via reference gene primer amplification. Sequencing used immunoSEQ multiplex PCR; TCRdb keeps in-frame clones, though not all of them. The V and J calls and clone size come from that table; D and trimming were worked out from the DNA. The repertoire holds some 69,000 clones, with roughly three quarters as singletons. The clonotype was recovered from a human donor in a cohort sampled during active COVID-19. Sequenced sample: peripheral blood. This chain connects TRBV7-9 to TRBJ2-1; 10 bases fit TRBD2. CDR3 in amino acids: CASSLVASGSNEQFF. As DNA, the CDR3 is TGTGCCAGCAGCTTAGTGGCTAGCGGGAGTAATGAGCAGTTCTTC.